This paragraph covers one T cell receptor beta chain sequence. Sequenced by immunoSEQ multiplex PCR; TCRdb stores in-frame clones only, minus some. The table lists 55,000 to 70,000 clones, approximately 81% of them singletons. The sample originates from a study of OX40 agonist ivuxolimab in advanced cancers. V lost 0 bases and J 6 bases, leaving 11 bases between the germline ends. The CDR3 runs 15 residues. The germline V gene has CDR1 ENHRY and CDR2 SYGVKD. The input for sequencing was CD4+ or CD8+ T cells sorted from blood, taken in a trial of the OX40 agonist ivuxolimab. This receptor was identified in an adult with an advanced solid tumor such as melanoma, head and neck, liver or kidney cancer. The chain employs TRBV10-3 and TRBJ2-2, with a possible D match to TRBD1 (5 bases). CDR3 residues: CAISESIVGAGELFF. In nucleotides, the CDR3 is TGTGCCATCAGTGAGTCGATAGTAGGGGCCGGGGAGCTGTTTTTT.